This T cell receptor (beta chain) is drawn from a study of HIV-infected patients and healthy controls. Overall study context: CD8 counts did not change consistently during early therapy; the CD4:CD8 ratio climbed slightly.

About 540 ng RNA was reverse transcribed with alpha and beta constant-region primers. Each of the alpha and beta chains got its own library through chain-specific third strand synthesis with indices. TCRdb fed the 5' RACE reads into MiXCR, producing one record per CDR3 protein. Among around 5,700 distinct CDR3 sequences listed, approximately 20% were seen once. This clonotype has just a few counts. A much more abundant neighbour one base away suggests this may be a read error. Germline-derived CDR1 and CDR2 are SEHNR and FQNEAQ (reference sequence). The CDR3 is made up of 13 amino acids. J gave up 6 bases and V 5 bases, and 6 bases lay outside the gene matches. The repertoire came from unfractionated whole blood and reflected all unsorted peripheral T cells.

The chain links TRBV7-9 to TRBJ1-2; 7 bases agree with TRBD1. Sequencing used blood, obtained before antiretroviral therapy. This sequence originates from an adult with HIV infection. The chain's CDR3 is CASSLWDSDGYTF. The DNA for the CDR3 is TGTGCCAGCAGCCTATGGGACAGTGATGGCTACACCTTC.